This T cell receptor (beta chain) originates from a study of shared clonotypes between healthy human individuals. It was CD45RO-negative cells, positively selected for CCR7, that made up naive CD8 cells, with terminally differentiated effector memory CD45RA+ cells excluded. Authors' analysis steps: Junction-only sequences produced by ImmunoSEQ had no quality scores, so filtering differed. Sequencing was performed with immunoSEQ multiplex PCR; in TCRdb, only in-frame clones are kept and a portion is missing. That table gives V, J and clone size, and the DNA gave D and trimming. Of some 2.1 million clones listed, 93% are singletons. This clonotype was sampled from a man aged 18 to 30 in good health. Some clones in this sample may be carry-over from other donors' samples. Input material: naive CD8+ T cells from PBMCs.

This chain's CDR3 is CAWSVGPRDIQYF. The CDR3 DNA reads as TGTGCCTGGAGTGTCGGACCTAGGGACATTCAGTACTTC. The genes are TRBV30 and TRBJ2-4; D uncertain. The CDR3 contains 13 residues. Germline V gives CDR1 GTSNPN, CDR2 SVGIG (reference sequence). V lost 0 bases to trimming and J lost 8 bases, with 11 bases between them. The whole variable domain, filled in from reference TRBV30 and TRBJ2-4, reads SQTIHQWPATLVQPVGSPLSLECTVEGTSNPNLYWYRQAAGRGLQLLFYSVGIGQISSEVPQNLSASRPQDRQFILSSKKLLLSDSGFYLCAWSVGPRDIQYFGAGTRLSVL.